This T cell receptor (beta chain) was observed in a study of T-cell reconstitution after alpha-beta-depleted transplantation in children. Points from the study as a whole: T cells produced anew were the main source of T-cell counts and diversity one year after transplant. Recipient T cells and thymic progenitors that survived were the source of the high TCRbeta diversity seen at day 60 in some patients. Expanded graft clones, several hundred of them, were reportedly the source of alpha-beta T cells about two months after transplant.

Unique molecular identifiers tagged the TCRbeta library. TCRdb passed the PCR reads through MiXCR, listing each CDR3 protein once. In the table there are 200,000 to 250,000 distinct CDR3 sequences, under 8.5% of which are singletons. This clonotype was seen a few times. The antigen is not known. The junction had 12 bases not matched to a gene; V was cut back by 2 bases and J by 2 bases. CDR1 and CDR2 (germline): LGHNA, YNFKEQ. The CDR3 covers 18 residues. The sequencing used PBMCs, mostly from graft donor cells, collected 360 days after TCRalphabeta/CD19-depleted stem cell transplant. The rearrangement links TRBV4-2 to TRBJ2-7; the match to TRBD2 covers 10 bases. The source is a male patient between 2 and 9 years old who had a stem cell transplant for acute myeloid leukemia, so the T cells may come from the graft donor. CDR3 bases: TGTGCCAGCAGCCAAACGGGCGGGACTAGCGTTTATCCCTACGAGCAGTACTTC. Translation: CASSQTGGTSVYPYEQYF.